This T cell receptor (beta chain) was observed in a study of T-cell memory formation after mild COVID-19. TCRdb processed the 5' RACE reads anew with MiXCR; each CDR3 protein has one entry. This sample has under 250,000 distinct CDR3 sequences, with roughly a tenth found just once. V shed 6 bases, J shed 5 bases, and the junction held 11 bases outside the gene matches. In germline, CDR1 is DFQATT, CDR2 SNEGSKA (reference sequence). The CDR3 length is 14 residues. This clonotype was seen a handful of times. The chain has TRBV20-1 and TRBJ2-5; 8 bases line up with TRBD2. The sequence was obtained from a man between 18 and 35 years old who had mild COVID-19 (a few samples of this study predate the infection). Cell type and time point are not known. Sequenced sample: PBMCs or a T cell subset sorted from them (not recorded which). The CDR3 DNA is TGCAGTGCGTGGACCGGGGGGGCTGCCGAGACCCAGTACTTC. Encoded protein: CSAWTGGAAETQYF.